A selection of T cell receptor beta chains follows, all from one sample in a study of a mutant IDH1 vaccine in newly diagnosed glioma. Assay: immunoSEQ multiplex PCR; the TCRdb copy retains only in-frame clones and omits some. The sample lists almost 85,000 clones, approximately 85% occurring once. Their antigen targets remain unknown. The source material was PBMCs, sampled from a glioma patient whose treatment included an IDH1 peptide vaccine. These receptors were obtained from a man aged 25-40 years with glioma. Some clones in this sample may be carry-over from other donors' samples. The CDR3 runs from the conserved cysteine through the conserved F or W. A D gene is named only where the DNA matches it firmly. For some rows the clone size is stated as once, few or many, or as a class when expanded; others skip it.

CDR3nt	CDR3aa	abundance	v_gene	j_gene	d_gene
TGTGCCAGCAGTTTAGGGACTAGCGGGGGACTCTTGGGCGAGCAGTACTTC	CASSLGTSGGLLGEQYF	once	TRBV7-2	TRBJ2-7	TRBD2
TGCAGTGCCTCAGAAAACTATGGCTACACCTTC	CSASENYGYTF	.	TRBV20-1	TRBJ1-2	.
TGTGCCAGCACCAAACTCCCACGGGACAATAGGTTTGAAGCTTTCTTT	CASTKLPRDNRFEAFF	.	TRBV7-9	TRBJ1-1	.
TGTGCCAGCGGCTGGGACAGGGGGATGAACACTGAAGCTTTCTTT	CASGWDRGMNTEAFF	.	TRBV2	TRBJ1-1	TRBD1
TGCGCCAGCAGTGAGTGGATTAGGGAGCAGTTCTTC	CASSEWIREQFF	.	TRBV10-2	TRBJ2-1	.
TGTGCCAGCAGTGAAATCGGAACTAGCGGGGGCAGAAATACGCAGTATTTT	CASSEIGTSGGRNTQYF	.	TRBV6-1	TRBJ2-3	TRBD2
TGTGCCAGCAGCGGACCTAGCGGGGGGGCCTCTCCAAATGAGCAGTTCTTC	CASSGPSGGASPNEQFF	.	TRBV11-3	TRBJ2-1	TRBD2
TGTGCCAGCAGCTCGGTGGGGAGTGGGATAACAGATACGCAGTATTTT	CASSSVGSGITDTQYF	.	TRBV5-6	TRBJ2-3	.
TGTGCCACCAGCAGAGACCCGGACAGTGAAGCTTTCTTT	CATSRDPDSEAFF	.	TRBV15	TRBJ1-1	.
TGTGCCAGCAGCCAAAAGGACAGGGTAACGGGCTACACCTTC	CASSQKDRVTGYTF	.	TRBV5-4	TRBJ1-2	TRBD1
TGTGCCAGCAGCCGTGCCGGGACTACAGGCGAGCAGTACTTC	CASSRAGTTGEQYF	few	TRBV7-2	TRBJ2-7	TRBD2
TGTGCCAGCAGCTTAAGGCCGGTCACAGATACGCAGTATTTT	CASSLRPVTDTQYF	.	TRBV7-8	TRBJ2-3	.
TGTGCCAGCAGTGTTCGGAGCTCTGGAAACACCATATATTTT	CASSVRSSGNTIYF	.	TRBV2	TRBJ1-3	.
TGTGCCAGCACTGGGGTTGGGGAGGTCACTGAAGCTTTCTTT	CASTGVGEVTEAFF	.	TRBV28	TRBJ1-1	.
TGTGCCAGCAACGAACAGGGGGGGAACACCGGGGAGCTGTTTTTT	CASNEQGGNTGELFF	.	TRBV2	TRBJ2-2	TRBD1
TGTGCCAGCAATTCGGACAGGTTCTCCTACGAGCAGTACTTC	CASNSDRFSYEQYF	.	TRBV6-1	TRBJ2-7	TRBD1
TGTGCCAGCAGCTTGATTCAGGCTGTATTCCGGGAGCTGTTTTTT	CASSLIQAVFRELFF	.	TRBV5-6	TRBJ2-2	.
TGTGCCAGCAGCTTAGGTGTGGCTAGCGGGAGACAGCAGTTCTTC	CASSLGVASGRQQFF	.	TRBV11-2	TRBJ2-1	TRBD2
TGCGCCAGCAGCCGGGACGTGGTAGGGGGCGCTGGGGCCAACGTCCTGACTTTC	CASSRDVVGGAGANVLTF	.	TRBV4-3	TRBJ2-6	TRBD1
TGCGCCAGCAGCTTATCAGAAATTACCTATGGCTACACCTTC	CASSLSEITYGYTF	.	TRBV5-1	TRBJ1-2	.
TGTGCCACCTTAGCGGGAGACACAGATACGCAGTATTTT	CATLAGDTDTQYF	.	TRBV10-3	TRBJ2-3	TRBD2
TGCGCCAGCAGGGACACCCGCTCTGGAAACACCATATATTTT	CASRDTRSGNTIYF	.	TRBV5-1	TRBJ1-3	.
TGTGCCAGCAGCCCCGACGGGGGGGGTCGCTCCTATAATTCACCCCTCCACTTT	CASSPDGGGRSYNSPLHF	.	TRBV5-4	TRBJ1-6	.
TGCGCCAGCAGCCAAGTAACATTCATAGATACGCAGTATTTT	CASSQVTFIDTQYF	.	TRBV4-1	TRBJ2-3	.
TGTGCCAGTAGTATAGCCGGTGAGGGCCTGAATGAGCAGTTCTTC	CASSIAGEGLNEQFF	.	TRBV19	TRBJ2-1	.
TGTGCCAGCAGCTTTCCCCTCCGGGACGGCTACACCTTC	CASSFPLRDGYTF	.	TRBV5-4	TRBJ1-2	.
TGTGCCATCAGACAAACCGAGAGGCCTGAAGCTTTCTTT	CAIRQTERPEAFF	few	TRBV10-3	TRBJ1-1	.
TGTGCCAGCAGCGTAGACCCGGGACGGGGAAACACCATATATTTT	CASSVDPGRGNTIYF	once	TRBV9	TRBJ1-3	.
TGCGCCAGCAGCCGGGGACAGGGGACCGGGGAGCTGTTTTTT	CASSRGQGTGELFF	.	TRBV4-3	TRBJ2-2	TRBD1
TGCAGCGTTGAAGATGTATTCGACGGAGATTCTAACTATGGCTACACCTTC	CSVEDVFDGDSNYGYTF	few	TRBV29-1	TRBJ1-2	.
TGTGCCAGCAGCCCCGGACAGGGGGCCTTTAACTATGGCTACACCTTC	CASSPGQGAFNYGYTF	.	TRBV5-4	TRBJ1-2	TRBD1
TGTGCCAGCAGGTTAACTGGGGACTATGGCTACACCTTC	CASRLTGDYGYTF	.	TRBV2	TRBJ1-2	.
TGTGCCAGCCCTGACGGGACAGGGAGGAACACTGAAGCTTTCTTT	CASPDGTGRNTEAFF	.	TRBV27	TRBJ1-1	TRBD1
TGTGCCAGCAGCCAAGGAATCGGGGGCAGGAGCTCCTACAATGAGCAGTTCTTC	CASSQGIGGRSSYNEQFF	.	TRBV4-2	TRBJ2-1	.
TGTGCCAGCAGCGTAGTAGCGGGGGTGAACACCGGGGAGCTGTTTTTT	CASSVVAGVNTGELFF	.	TRBV9	TRBJ2-2	TRBD2
TGTGCCAGCAGAAAATCTGGGACAGCCCATCAGCCTCAGCATTTT	CASRKSGTAHQPQHF	.	TRBV6-8	TRBJ1-5	TRBD1
TGCGCCAGCAGTGAGCCAACTACAGGGGCGCGAGTTAAAGAGACCCAGTACTTC	CASSEPTTGARVKETQYF	.	TRBV10-2	TRBJ2-5	TRBD1
TGTGCCAGCAATTTAGGGACAGGGGTTGCCTACGAGCAGTACTTC	CASNLGTGVAYEQYF	.	TRBV6-1	TRBJ2-7	TRBD1
TGTGCCAGCAGCCAAGTACGCGACAGGGGGTCCTACGAGCAGTACTTC	CASSQVRDRGSYEQYF	.	TRBV14	TRBJ2-7	TRBD1
TGTGCCACCGGGGGCCTTGGGGCCAACGTCCTGACTTTC	CATGGLGANVLTF	.	TRBV14	TRBJ2-6	.
TGTGCCAGCTCAGATGAGGGCCGAGGGGCCAAAAACATTCAGTACTTC	CASSDEGRGAKNIQYF	.	TRBV18	TRBJ2-4	.
TGTGCCAGCAGTACCTCGGGTGCACCCCTCCACTTT	CASSTSGAPLHF	.	TRBV6-6	TRBJ1-6	.
TGTGCCAGCAGCTTGGGAGGAGGATACGATGGCTACACCTTC	CASSLGGGYDGYTF	.	TRBV5-5	TRBJ1-2	.
TGTGCCACCCAAGCCGGGGGCAATCAGCCCCAGCATTTT	CATQAGGNQPQHF	.	TRBV19	TRBJ1-5	.
TGTGCCAGCAGCCATCCGGACGGTGGTAATGAGCAGTTCTTC	CASSHPDGGNEQFF	.	TRBV27	TRBJ2-1	.
TGTGCCAGCGACGGAGGGGGGGCGACCTACGAGCAGTACTTC	CASDGGGATYEQYF	.	TRBV28	TRBJ2-7	.
TGTGCCAGCAGCGCCCCCGATGGGGTGACTAATGAAAAACTGTTTTTT	CASSAPDGVTNEKLFF	once	TRBV9	TRBJ1-4	.
TGTGCCAGCAGCTTAAGACCAGGACAGTACAATGAGCAGTTCTTC	CASSLRPGQYNEQFF	.	TRBV7-3	TRBJ2-1	.